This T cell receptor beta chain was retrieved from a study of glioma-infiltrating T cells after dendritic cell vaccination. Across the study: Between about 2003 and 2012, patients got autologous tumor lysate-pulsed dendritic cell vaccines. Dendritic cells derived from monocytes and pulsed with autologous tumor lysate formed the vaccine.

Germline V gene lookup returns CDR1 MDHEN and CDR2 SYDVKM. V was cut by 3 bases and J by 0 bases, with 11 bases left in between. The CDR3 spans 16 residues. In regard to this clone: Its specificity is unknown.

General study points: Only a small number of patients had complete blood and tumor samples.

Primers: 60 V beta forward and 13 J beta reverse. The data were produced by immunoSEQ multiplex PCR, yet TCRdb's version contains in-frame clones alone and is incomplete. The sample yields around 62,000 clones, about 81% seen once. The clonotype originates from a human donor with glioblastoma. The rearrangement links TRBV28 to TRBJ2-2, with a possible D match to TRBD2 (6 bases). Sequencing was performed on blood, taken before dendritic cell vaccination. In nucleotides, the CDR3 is TGTGCCAGCAGTTTGGCGGGACTCCCGAACACCGGGGAGCTGTTTTTT. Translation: CASSLAGLPNTGELFF.